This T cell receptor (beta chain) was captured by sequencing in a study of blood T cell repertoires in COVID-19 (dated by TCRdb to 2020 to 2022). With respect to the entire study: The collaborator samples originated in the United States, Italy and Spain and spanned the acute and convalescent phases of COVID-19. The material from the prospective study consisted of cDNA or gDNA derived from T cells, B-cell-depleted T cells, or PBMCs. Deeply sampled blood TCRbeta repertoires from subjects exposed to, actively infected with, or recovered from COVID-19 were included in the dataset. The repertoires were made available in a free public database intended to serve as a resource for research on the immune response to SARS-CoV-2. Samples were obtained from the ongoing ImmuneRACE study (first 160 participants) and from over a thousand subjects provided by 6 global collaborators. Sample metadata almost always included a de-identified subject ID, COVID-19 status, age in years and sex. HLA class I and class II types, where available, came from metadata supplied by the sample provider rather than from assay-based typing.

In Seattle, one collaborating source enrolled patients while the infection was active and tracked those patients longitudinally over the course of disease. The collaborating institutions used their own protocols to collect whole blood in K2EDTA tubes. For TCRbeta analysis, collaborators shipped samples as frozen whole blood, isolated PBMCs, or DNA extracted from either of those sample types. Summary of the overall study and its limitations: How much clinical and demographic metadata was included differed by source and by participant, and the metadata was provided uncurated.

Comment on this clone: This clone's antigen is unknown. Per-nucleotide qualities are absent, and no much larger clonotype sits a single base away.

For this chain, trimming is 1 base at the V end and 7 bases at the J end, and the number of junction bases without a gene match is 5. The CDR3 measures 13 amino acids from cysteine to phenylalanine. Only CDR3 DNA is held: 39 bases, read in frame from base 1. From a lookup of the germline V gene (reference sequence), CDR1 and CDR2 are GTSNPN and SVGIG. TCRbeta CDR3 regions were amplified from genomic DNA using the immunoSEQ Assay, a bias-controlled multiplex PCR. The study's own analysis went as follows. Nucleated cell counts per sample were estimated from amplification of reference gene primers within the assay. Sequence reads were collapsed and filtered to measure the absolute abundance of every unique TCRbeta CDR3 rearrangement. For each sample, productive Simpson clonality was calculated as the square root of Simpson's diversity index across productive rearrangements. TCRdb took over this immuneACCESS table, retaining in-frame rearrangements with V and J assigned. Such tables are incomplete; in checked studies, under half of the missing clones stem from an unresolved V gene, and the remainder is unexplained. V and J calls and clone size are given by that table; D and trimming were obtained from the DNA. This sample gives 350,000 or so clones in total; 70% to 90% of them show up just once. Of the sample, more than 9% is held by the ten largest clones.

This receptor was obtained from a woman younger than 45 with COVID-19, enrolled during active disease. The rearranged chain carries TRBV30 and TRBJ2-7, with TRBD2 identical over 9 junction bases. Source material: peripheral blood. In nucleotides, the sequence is TGTGCCTGGAGTGGTAGCGGGGGTTGGGAGCAGTACTTC. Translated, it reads CAWSGSGGWEQYF.